This T cell receptor (beta chain) originates from a study of cytomegalovirus exposure and HLA in healthy donors. About the research overall: A prior analysis found some 110 million unique TCR beta sequences from around 200 million T cells.

V lost 2 bases, J lost 1 base, and 8 bases lay in between. The CDR3 is 14 residues long. The germline CDR1 and CDR2 sequences are MNHEY and SVGAGI. Sampled while nominally healthy, donors likely had unrecorded immune exposures. As to this clone: The antigen is not known.

The PCR employed 60 Vbeta primers together with 13 Jbeta primers. Using immunoSEQ multiplex PCR, the repertoire was profiled, and TCRdb retains in-frame clones only, with some absent. This table has some 110,000 clones, 65% to 75% appearing once. Study-level points and caveats: Listed as cytomegalovirus-associated were over 150 TCR beta chains.

The genes are TRBV6-5 and TRBJ1-1, with D maybe TRBD1 (6 bases). Sequencing input: PBMCs. The source of this sequence is a young man in good health and CMV-seropositive. In DNA, the CDR3 is TGTGCCAGCAGTTACCAGGGACAGAACACTGAAGCTTTCTTT. Protein product: CASSYQGQNTEAFF.